This T cell receptor beta chain came from a study of T cells in Graves' hyperthyroidism and ophthalmopathy. Amplification of TCR beta CDR3 regions used RNA as the template. Primed by the HTBI set, a first-round RT-PCR was run on the TCR CDR3. TCRdb fed the multiplex PCR reads into MiXCR, producing one record per CDR3 protein. The sample has roughly 660,000 distinct CDR3 sequences, 17% seen once. V lost 1 base, J lost 0 bases, and 13 bases lay in between. Per germline, CDR1 SGHNT and CDR2 YYREEE (reference sequence). This CDR3 spans 16 amino acids. In its sample, this clonotype was seen many times. Antigen unknown. Study findings and constraints: In the blood, most expanded thyroid clonotypes above 0.001 appeared as well. The model predicted ophthalmopathy a median roughly six months before onset.

Every diagnosis used clinical symptoms, serum thyroxine and TRAb, thyroid ultrasound and orbital computed tomography. The sequencing input was blood. The rearrangement links TRBV5-4 to TRBJ2-5, with TRBD1 as a possible D gene (6 bases). The sequence was collected from a man in his fifties with Graves' hyperthyroidism. The CDR3 nucleotides are TGTGCCAGCAGCTTGTTGACAGGCGACGACCAAGAGACCCAGTACTTC. It translates to CASSLLTGDDQETQYF.